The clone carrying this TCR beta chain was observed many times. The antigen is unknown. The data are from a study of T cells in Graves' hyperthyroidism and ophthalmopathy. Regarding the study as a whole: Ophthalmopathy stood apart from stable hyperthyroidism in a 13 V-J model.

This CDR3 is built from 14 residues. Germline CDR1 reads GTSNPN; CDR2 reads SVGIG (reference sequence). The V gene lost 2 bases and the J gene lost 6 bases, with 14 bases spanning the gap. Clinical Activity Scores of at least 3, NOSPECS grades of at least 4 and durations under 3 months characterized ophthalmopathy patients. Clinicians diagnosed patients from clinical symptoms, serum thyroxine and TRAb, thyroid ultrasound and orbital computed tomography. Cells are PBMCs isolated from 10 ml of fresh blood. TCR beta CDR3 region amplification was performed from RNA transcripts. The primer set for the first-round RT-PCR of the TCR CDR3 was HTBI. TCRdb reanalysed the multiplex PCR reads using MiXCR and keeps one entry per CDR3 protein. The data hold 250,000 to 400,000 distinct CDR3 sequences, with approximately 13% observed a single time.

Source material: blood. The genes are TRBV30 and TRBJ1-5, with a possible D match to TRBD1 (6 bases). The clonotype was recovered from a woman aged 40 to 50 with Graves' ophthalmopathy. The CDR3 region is CAWSLTGGGQPQHF. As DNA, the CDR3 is TGTGCCTGGAGTTTGACAGGCGGGGGTCAGCCCCAGCATTTT.